These 8 T cell receptor beta chains were sequenced from one sample in a study of cytomegalovirus exposure and HLA in healthy donors. The PCR employed 60 Vbeta primers together with 13 Jbeta primers. Sequencing used immunoSEQ multiplex PCR; TCRdb keeps in-frame clones, though not all of them. The sample includes some 130,000 clones, 65% to 80% seen only once; the top ten take 4% to 5%. The sequencing sample was made of PBMCs. The receptor set was obtained from a male donor in good health and CMV-seropositive.

The CDR3 here is CASSLTGSSYNSPLHF. The CDR3 DNA is TGCGCCAGCAGCCTCACAGGAAGCTCCTATAATTCACCCCTCCACTTT. The J gene is TRBJ1-6, the V gene TRBV4-1; perhaps TRBD1 as D (5 bases). The CDR3 covers 16 residues. Trimming stripped 4 bases from V and 0 bases from J, with 10 bases between. The germline V gene has CDR1 MGHRA and CDR2 YSYEKL.

The gene calls are TRBV28 and TRBJ1-5; possibly TRBD1 for D (5 bases). Germline V lookup: CDR1 MDHEN, CDR2 SYDVKM. This CDR3 spans 12 amino acids. Trimming removed 5 bases from V and 9 bases from J, with 11 bases in between. The CDR3 region has the DNA TGTGCCAGCAGTCTCGGACACCTGCCCCAGCATTTT. Protein sequence: CASSLGHLPQHF.

This chain links TRBV5-8 with TRBJ2-4; 9 bases match TRBD1. Germline loops: CDR1 SGHTS, CDR2 YDEGEE. V shed 4 bases and J 0 bases; nucleotides not matched to a gene: 11. The CDR3 covers 18 residues. CDR3 nucleotide sequence: TGTGCCAGCAGCCCTCCGACAGGGGGTATAGGAGCCAAAAACATTCAGTACTTC. Protein: CASSPPTGGIGAKNIQYF. Complete variable domain (other parts from reference TRBV5-8 and TRBJ2-4): EAGVTQSPTHLIKTRGQQATLRCSPISGHTSVYWYQQALGLGLQFLLWYDEGEERNRGNFPPRFSGRQFPNYSSELNVNALELEDSALYLCASSPPTGGIGAKNIQYFGAGTRLSVL.

Regarding this clone: This CDR3 is also generated by other DNA sequences in the sample. This chain links TRBV30 with TRBJ2-7; 8 bases line up with TRBD1. Unmatched junction bases numbered 12, after V lost 5 bases and J lost 6 bases. The CDR3 covers 14 residues. The germline CDR1 and CDR2 sequences are GTSNPN and SVGIG (reference sequence). The CDR3 loop reads CAWEPGQGAAEQYF. CDR3 in DNA: TGTGCCTGGGAGCCGGGGCAGGGGGCTGCCGAGCAGTACTTC.

J is TRBJ2-1 and V is TRBV5-4, with 9 bases that match TRBD2. The V gene's germline CDR1 is SGHNT and CDR2 YYREEE (reference sequence). The V gene end was trimmed by 4 bases and the J gene end by 5 bases; junction bases not matched to a gene: 7. The CDR3 contains 15 residues. This CDR3 reads CASSPPGTSHNEQFF. CDR3 nucleotide sequence: TGTGCCAGCAGCCCCCCCGGGACTAGCCACAATGAGCAGTTCTTC. The whole variable domain, filled in from reference TRBV5-4 and TRBJ2-1, reads ETGVTQSPTHLIKTRGQQVTLRCSSQSGHNTVSWYQQALGQGPQFIFQYYREEENGRGNFPPRFSGLQFPNYSSELNVNALELDDSALYLCASSPPGTSHNEQFFGPGTRLTVL.

The chain uses TRBV19 and TRBJ1-5; the match to TRBD1 covers 9 bases. The CDR3 is made up of 15 amino acids. V shed 6 bases, J shed 6 bases, and the junction held 9 bases outside the gene matches. Germline V gene data show CDR1 as LNHDA and CDR2 as SQIVND (reference sequence). CDR3 nucleotides: TGTGCCAGTAGCCCCGGGACAGGGTACGGTCAGCCCCAGCATTTT. This gives the protein CASSPGTGYGQPQHF.

The chain employs TRBV7-3 and TRBJ2-1; 14 nucleotides agree with TRBD2. The V segment lost 5 bases and the J segment 3 bases; nucleotides outside the gene matches: 12. CDR3 size: 19 residues. Germline CDR1 is SGHTA and CDR2 is FQGTGA. CDR3 region: CASSDPGTSGSRVYNEQFF. The DNA of the CDR3 is TGTGCCAGCAGCGATCCCGGGACTAGCGGGAGTCGGGTCTACAATGAGCAGTTCTTC. Complete variable domain (other parts from reference TRBV7-3 and TRBJ2-1): GAGVSQTPSNKVTEKGKYVELRCDPISGHTALYWYRQSLGQGPEFLIYFQGTGAADDSGLPNDRFFAVRPEGSVSTLKIQRTERGDSAVYLCASSDPGTSGSRVYNEQFFGPGTRLTVL.

The V gene is TRBV15, the J gene TRBJ1-5, with a weak D call TRBD1 (5 bases). In germline, CDR1 is LNHNV, CDR2 YYDKDF (reference sequence). The CDR3 consists of 14 residues. V was trimmed by 0 bases and J by 3 bases, leaving 6 bases between them. The CDR3 loop reads CATSRDRVNQPQHF. CDR3 coding DNA: TGTGCCACCAGCAGAGACAGGGTCAATCAGCCCCAGCATTTT.